The present entry profiles one TCR beta chain with its context. The antigen it binds to is not known. The input lacks base qualities; no much larger clone sits a single base away. The sample is drawn from a study of CD8 T cells in Susac syndrome (dated by TCRdb to the late 2010s). For the study in its entirety: The study used repertoire sequencing to test whether antigen drove CD8+ T cell activation and differentiation in Susac syndrome. What the authors observed across the whole study: The study acknowledged that relatively few individuals were included in the TCR sequencing and HLA analysis.

RNA was extracted using the RNeasy kit, and roughly 0.5 to 1 microgram was reverse transcribed with random hexamers. The immunoSEQ multiplex PCR assay, which covers 54 Vbeta and 13 Jbeta segments, was used to amplify TCR beta CDR3 regions. Bias from PCR amplification was corrected by using a synthetic template baseline for primer optimization and for computational correction. As for the authors' bioinformatics: Reads were annotated to V, D and J genes according to IMGT and were analyzed with immunoSEQ Analyzer, with only productive sequences retained. Clonality was calculated as one minus the Shannon entropy normalized by log2 of the number of productive unique sequences. For each patient and control, public and private clones were evaluated within the 100 most prevalent clones. Clones were defined as Susac-specific when absent from the healthy and MS cohorts, from about a thousand published viral clones and from other ImmuneACCESS disease sequences. The raw public reads went through TCRdb reprocessing: fastp at Q25, MiXCR clone calling, in-frame beta chains kept. Every CDR3 protein is listed once, alongside the most common genes and DNA of its rows. The V and J calls come from TCRdb's annotation, not from the publication. This sample holds 160,000 or so distinct CDR3 sequences; 90% to 95% were observed only once. Around 0.13% of the sample goes to the ten largest clones.

High-throughput TCR beta sequencing profiled peripheral blood CD8+ and CD4+ T cells from healthy donors, Susac syndrome patients and multiple sclerosis patients. Healthy donors were included as age- and sex-matched controls. CD8+ TEMRA cells were enriched by FACS, while bulk CD8+ and CD4+ T cells were purified by magnetic negative isolation. Blood was collected in EDTA tubes and processed within 24 hours, with PBMCs isolated through density gradient centrifugation. PBMCs intended for TCR sequencing were cryopreserved in liquid nitrogen and thawed later in a water bath at 37 degrees C. The sorted or isolated CD4+, CD8+ and CD8+ TEMRA cells had a purity of 90% or higher. Reading from cysteine to phenylalanine, the CDR3 counts 14 amino acids. Just the 42-base CDR3 DNA is kept, in frame starting at base 1. V lost 6 bases and J lost 3 bases; the stretch between them is 15 bases long. CDR1 and CDR2 are read off the germline V gene (reference sequence) as LGHDT and YNNKEL.

What was sequenced was CD4+ T cells from PBMCs. This TCR derives from a human donor in good health. The rearranged chain carries TRBV3-1 and TRBJ2-7; a confident D gene designation cannot be given. The sequenced DNA is TGTGCCAGCAGTTTCGACACAAGCTTCTACGAGCAGTACTTC. It encodes CASSFDTSFYEQYF.